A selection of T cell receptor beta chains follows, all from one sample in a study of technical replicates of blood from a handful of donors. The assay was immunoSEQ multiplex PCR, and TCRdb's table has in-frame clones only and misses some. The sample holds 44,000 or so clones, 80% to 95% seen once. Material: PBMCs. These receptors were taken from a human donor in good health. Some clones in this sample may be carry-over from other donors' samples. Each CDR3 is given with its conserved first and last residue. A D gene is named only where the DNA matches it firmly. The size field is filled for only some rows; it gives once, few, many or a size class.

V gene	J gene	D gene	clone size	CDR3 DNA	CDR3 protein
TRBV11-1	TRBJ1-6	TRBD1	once	TGTGCCAGCAGCCCGAATCGACCGGGACAGGGTACTTCACCCCTCCACTTT	CASSPNRPGQGTSPLHF
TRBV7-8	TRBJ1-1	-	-	TGTGCCAGCAGCTCCTACAGGGCAGCGAACACTGAAGCTTTCTTT	CASSSYRAANTEAFF
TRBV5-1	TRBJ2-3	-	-	TGCGCCAGCAGCTTGGCGGAGACAGATACGCAGTATTTT	CASSLAETDTQYF
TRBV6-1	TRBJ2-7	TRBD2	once	TGTGCCAGCAGTCCTAGCGGTTCCTACGAGCAGTACTTC	CASSPSGSYEQYF
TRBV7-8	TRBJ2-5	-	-	TGTGCCAGCAGCCCAGCCACTACAGGGGGGGGAGAGACCCAGTACTTC	CASSPATTGGGETQYF
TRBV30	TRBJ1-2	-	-	TGTGCCTGGAGTCCGGACTCGAACTATGGCTACACCTTC	CAWSPDSNYGYTF
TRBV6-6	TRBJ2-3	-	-	TGTGCCATCTCCCGGTCGGATACGCAGTATTTT	CAISRSDTQYF
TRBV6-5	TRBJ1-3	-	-	TGTGCCAGCAGTGACTTACGGACCATATATTTT	CASSDLRTIYF
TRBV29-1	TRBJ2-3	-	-	TGCAGCGTTGAACCGACAGCCACAGATACGCAGTATTTT	CSVEPTATDTQYF
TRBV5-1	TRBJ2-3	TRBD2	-	TGCGCCAGCAGCGACGGGACTAGCGGGAGGGCCGCGAGCACAGATACGCAGTATTTT	CASSDGTSGRAASTDTQYF
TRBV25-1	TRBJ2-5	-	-	TGTGCCAGCAGTGCCCCGTGGGGGCGGGTGGACCAAGAGACCCAGTACTTC	CASSAPWGRVDQETQYF
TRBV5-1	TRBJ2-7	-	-	TGCGCCAGCAGCACTCAAGCGGAGACCTACGAGCAGTACTTC	CASSTQAETYEQYF
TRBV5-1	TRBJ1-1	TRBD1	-	TGCGCCAGCAGCCCCCTGGTGGGACAGGGCACTGAAGCTTTCTTT	CASSPLVGQGTEAFF
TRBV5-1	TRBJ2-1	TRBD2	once	TGCGCCAGCAGCTTAGCGGGAGGCGGAGGGCATGAGCAGTTCTTC	CASSLAGGGGHEQFF
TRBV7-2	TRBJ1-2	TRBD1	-	TGTGCCAGCAGCAGAAGGGGGCACTATGGCTACACCTTC	CASSRRGHYGYTF
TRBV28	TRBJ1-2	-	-	TGTGCCAGCCTTCAGGGTAATGGCTACACCTTC	CASLQGNGYTF
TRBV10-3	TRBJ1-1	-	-	TGTGCCATCAGAAACAGGGACCGGGGAACTGAAGCTTTCTTT	CAIRNRDRGTEAFF
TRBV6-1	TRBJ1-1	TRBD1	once	TGTGCCAGCAGTGAACAGGGGGCGAACACTGAAGCTTTCTTT	CASSEQGANTEAFF
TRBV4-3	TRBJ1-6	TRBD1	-	TGCGCCAGCAGCCAAGATTCAGGGGGCTATAATTCACCCCTCCACTTT	CASSQDSGGYNSPLHF
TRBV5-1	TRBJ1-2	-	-	TGCGCCAGCAGCTTGGAATGGATGGGCCAGGGCTCTGGCTACACCTTC	CASSLEWMGQGSGYTF
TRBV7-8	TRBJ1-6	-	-	TGTGCCAGCAGCCCCTCAGGGAGGGGGTATAATTCACCCCTCCACTTT	CASSPSGRGYNSPLHF
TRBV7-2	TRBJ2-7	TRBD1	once	TGTGCCAGCAGCTTAGGGGACAGGGTGGGGGGTTACGAGCAGTACTTC	CASSLGDRVGGYEQYF
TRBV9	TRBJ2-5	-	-	TGTGCCAGCAGCACACAGGGTTTTCAAGAGACCCAGTACTTC	CASSTQGFQETQYF
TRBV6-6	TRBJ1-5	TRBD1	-	TGTGCCAGCAGGGGACAGGGGGCCTATCAGCCCCAGCATTTT	CASRGQGAYQPQHF
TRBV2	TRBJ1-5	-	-	TGTGCCAGCAGTAGTACAGGGCTTAATCAGCCCCAGCATTTT	CASSSTGLNQPQHF
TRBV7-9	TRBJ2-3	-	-	TGTGCCAGCAGCTTGCCTACTAGCACAGATACGCAGTATTTT	CASSLPTSTDTQYF
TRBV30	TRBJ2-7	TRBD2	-	TGTGCCTGGAGCATAGGACTAGCGGGCGGACTATACGAGCAGTACTTC	CAWSIGLAGGLYEQYF
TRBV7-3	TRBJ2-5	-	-	TGTGCCAGCAGCATGGGCGTCCAAGAGACCCAGTACTTC	CASSMGVQETQYF
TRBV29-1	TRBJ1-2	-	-	TGCAGCGTTGCGGGGGACTATGGCTACACCTTC	CSVAGDYGYTF
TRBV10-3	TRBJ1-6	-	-	TGTGCCATCAGGGCCTCGGGGGATGGAATTTCACCCCTCCACTTT	CAIRASGDGISPLHF
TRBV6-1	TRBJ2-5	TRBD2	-	TGTGCCAGCAGTGAAGTAACGGCAGGACTAGCGGGGGAGCGAGAGACCCAGTACTTC	CASSEVTAGLAGERETQYF
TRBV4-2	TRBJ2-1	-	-	TGTGCCAGCAGCCAAGATAGATACAGCAATGAGCAGTTCTTC	CASSQDRYSNEQFF
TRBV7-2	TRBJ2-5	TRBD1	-	TGTGCCAGCAGCTTTTCATTGGACAGGGGGGAGACCCAGTACTTC	CASSFSLDRGETQYF
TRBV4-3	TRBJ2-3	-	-	TGCGCCAGCAGCCAAGATTGGGCAGGGGCGACAGATACGCAGTATTTT	CASSQDWAGATDTQYF
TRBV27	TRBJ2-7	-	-	TGTGCCAGCAGCGAAACCAAGCCCCGGGACTCCCGAGGAGCCTACGAGCAGTACTTC	CASSETKPRDSRGAYEQYF
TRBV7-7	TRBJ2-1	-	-	TGTGCCAGCAGCTTAGCACTCCGGTCAAATGAGCAGTTCTTC	CASSLALRSNEQFF
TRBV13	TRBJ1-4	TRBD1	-	TGTGCCAGCAGCCCCCGGGACAGCAATGAAAAACTGTTTTTT	CASSPRDSNEKLFF
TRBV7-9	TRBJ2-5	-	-	TGTGCCAGCAGCTTAGCAGCCACCCAAGAGACCCAGTACTTC	CASSLAATQETQYF
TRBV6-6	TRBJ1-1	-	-	TGTGCCAGCAGTTACTCGAGGCAGGGGAACACTGAAGCTTTCTTT	CASSYSRQGNTEAFF
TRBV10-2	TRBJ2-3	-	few	TGCGCCAGCAGTGAGTCGATCAGGGTACCAGATACGCAGTATTTT	CASSESIRVPDTQYF
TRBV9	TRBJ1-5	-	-	TGTGCCAGCAGCGACAGGGATGATCAGCCCCAGCATTTT	CASSDRDDQPQHF
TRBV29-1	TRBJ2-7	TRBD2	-	TGCAGCGCGACTAGCGGGAGGGCCTCCGAGCAGTACTTC	CSATSGRASEQYF
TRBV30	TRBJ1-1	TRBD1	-	TGTGCCTGGGAGACAGGGTCGAACACTGAAGCTTTCTTT	CAWETGSNTEAFF
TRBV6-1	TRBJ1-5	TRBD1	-	TGTGCTGGGGAAGGGGGCCCCCCTAGCAATCAGCCCCAGCATTTT	CAGEGGPPSNQPQHF
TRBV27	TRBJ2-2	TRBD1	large	TGTGCCAGCAGTCCGAAAACAGGGGGACGCGCCCGGGAGCTGTTTTTT	CASSPKTGGRARELFF
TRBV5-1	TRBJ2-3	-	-	TGCGCCAGCAGCTTGTCTGTGACAGATACGCAGTATTTT	CASSLSVTDTQYF
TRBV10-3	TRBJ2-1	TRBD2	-	TGTGCCATCAGTGGTGGACTAGCGGGAACCAATGAGCAGTTCTTC	CAISGGLAGTNEQFF
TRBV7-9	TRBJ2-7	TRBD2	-	TGTGCCAGCAGCAAACTAGCGGGAGAATCGTCGGGGGAGCAGTACTTC	CASSKLAGESSGEQYF
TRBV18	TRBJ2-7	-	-	TGTGCCAGCTCACCCTCGACAGGCGCCTACGAGCAGTACTTC	CASSPSTGAYEQYF
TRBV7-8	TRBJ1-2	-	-	TGTGCCAGCAGCTCCGGAAGGGAGTCCTATGGCTACACCTTC	CASSSGRESYGYTF
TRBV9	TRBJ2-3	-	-	TGTGCCAGCAGCGTAGGCCGGGGGACGCAGTATTTT	CASSVGRGTQYF
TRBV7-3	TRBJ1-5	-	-	TGTGCCAGCAGTCCGGGGAGCAATCAGCCCCAGCATTTT	CASSPGSNQPQHF
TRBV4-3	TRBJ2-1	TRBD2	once	TGCGCCAGCAGCCAAGATTGGACTAGCGGAGTGAGCTCCTACAATGAGCAGTTCTTC	CASSQDWTSGVSSYNEQFF
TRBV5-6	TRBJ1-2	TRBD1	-	TGTGCCAGCAGCTCCGTGGGGACAGTCGATGGCTACACCTTC	CASSSVGTVDGYTF
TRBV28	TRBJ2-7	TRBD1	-	TGTGCCAGCACCCTAGGTGGGACAGGGGCCTTGGAGCAGTACTTC	CASTLGGTGALEQYF